This T cell receptor (beta chain) was recorded in a study of cytomegalovirus exposure and HLA in healthy donors. A multiplex PCR was run with 60 Vbeta primers and 13 Jbeta primers. The data were produced by immunoSEQ multiplex PCR, yet TCRdb's version contains in-frame clones alone and is incomplete. Seen here are approximately 130,000 clones, about 8.6% observed once, and the top ten hold 6% to 7.5%. This clone was detected a few times. CDR3 length: 19 amino acids. V lost 4 bases and J 0 bases, leaving 21 bases between the germline ends. CDR1 is SGHNT and CDR2 is YENEEA in the germline V gene. This receptor was obtained from a woman in her 40s in good health and CMV-seropositive. The chain couples TRBV11-3 to TRBJ2-2, with a weak D call TRBD1 (7 bases). The sequenced sample was PBMCs. The CDR3 sequence is CASSSRGRGEFANTGELFF. The CDR3 DNA reads TGTGCCAGCAGCTCCCGGGGCAGGGGGGAGTTCGCGAACACCGGGGAGCTGTTTTTT.